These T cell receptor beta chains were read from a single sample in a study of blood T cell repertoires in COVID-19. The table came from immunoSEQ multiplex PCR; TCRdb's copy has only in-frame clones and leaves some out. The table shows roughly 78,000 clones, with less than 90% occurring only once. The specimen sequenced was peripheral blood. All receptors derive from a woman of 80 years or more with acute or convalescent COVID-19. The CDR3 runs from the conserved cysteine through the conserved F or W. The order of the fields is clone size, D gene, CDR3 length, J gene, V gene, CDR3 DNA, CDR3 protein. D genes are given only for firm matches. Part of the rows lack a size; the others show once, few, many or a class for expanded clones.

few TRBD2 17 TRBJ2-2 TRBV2 TGTGCCAGCAGTGAAACTAGCGGGGGGCGGGACACCGGGGAGCTGTTTTTT CASSETSGGRDTGELFF
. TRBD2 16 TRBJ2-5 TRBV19 TGTGCCAGTAGTATTCTCAAAACCGGGGGGGCAGAGACCCAGTACTTC CASSILKTGGAETQYF
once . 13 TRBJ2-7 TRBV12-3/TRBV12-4 TGTGCCAGCAGTTTTGGAGGTAGCGACGAGCAGTACTTC CASSFGGSDEQYF
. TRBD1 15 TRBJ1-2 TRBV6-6 TGTGCCAGCAGTTACTGGCCGGGACAGGGGGATGGCTACACCTTC CASSYWPGQGDGYTF
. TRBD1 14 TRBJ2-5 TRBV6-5 TGTGCCAGCAGTAAAAGGACAGGGCGGGAGACCCAGTACTTC CASSKRTGRETQYF
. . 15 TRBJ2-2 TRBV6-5 TGTGCCAGCAGTTACGCGGAGACCTCCACCGGGGAGCTGTTTTTT CASSYAETSTGELFF
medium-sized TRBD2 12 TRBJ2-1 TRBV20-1 TGCAGTGCTAGTTTGGGGGGGGGTGAGCAGTTCTTC CSASLGGGEQFF
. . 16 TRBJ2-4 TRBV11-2 TGTGCCAGCAGCTGGGAGCCACGGGGAGCCAAAAACATTCAGTACTTC CASSWEPRGAKNIQYF
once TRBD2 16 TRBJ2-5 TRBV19 TGTGCCAGTAGTAATTTACTAGCGGGAGCCCTGGAGACCCAGTACTTC CASSNLLAGALETQYF
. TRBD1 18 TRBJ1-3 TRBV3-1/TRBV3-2 TGTGCCAGCAGCCAACTGACAGGGTCCTCGTTCTCTGGAAACACCATATATTTT CASSQLTGSSFSGNTIYF
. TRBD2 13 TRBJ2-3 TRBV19 TGTGCCAGTTCTAGCGGACGCACAGATACGCAGTATTTT CASSSGRTDTQYF
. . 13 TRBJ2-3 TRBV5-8 TGTGCCAGCAGCTGGACAGCCACAGATACGCAGTATTTT CASSWTATDTQYF
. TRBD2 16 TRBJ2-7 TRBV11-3 TGTGCCAGCAGCAGAGCTGGGGTAGCGGGAGGTTACGAGCAGTACTTC CASSRAGVAGGYEQYF
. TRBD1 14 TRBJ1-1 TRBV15 TGTGCCACCAGGGCAGGGGGCCGTGGCACTGAAGCTTTCTTT CATRAGGRGTEAFF
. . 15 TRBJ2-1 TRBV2 TGTGCCAGCAGTGTCGTACAGGGCCCCGGCAATGAGCAGTTCTTC CASSVVQGPGNEQFF
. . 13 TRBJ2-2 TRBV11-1 TGTGCCAGCAGCCCGAACGGGGCCGGGGAGCTGTTTTTT CASSPNGAGELFF
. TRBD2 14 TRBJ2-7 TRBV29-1 TGCAGCGTTGGGGGGGGGACCCCAGGGAAGGAGCAGTACTTC CSVGGGTPGKEQYF
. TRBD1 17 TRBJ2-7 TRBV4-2 TGTGCCAGCAGCCTCCATCCTTCGGATAGGGGGCCTGGAGAGCAGTACTTC CASSLHPSDRGPGEQYF
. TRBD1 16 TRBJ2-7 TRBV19 TGTGCCAGTAGTATAGGGGGACAGGGACTTTCCTACGAGCAGTACTTC CASSIGGQGLSYEQYF
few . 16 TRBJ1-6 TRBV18 TGTGCCAGCTCACCTTCCGGGGTTACGTATAATTCACCCCTCCACTTT CASSPSGVTYNSPLHF
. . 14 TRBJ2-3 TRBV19 TGTGCCAGTAGTATAGGGTCAGGGTCAGATACGCAGTATTTT CASSIGSGSDTQYF
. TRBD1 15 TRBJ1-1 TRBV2 TGTGCCAGCAGTTCTGAGGACAGGGGGAACACTGAAGCTTTCTTT CASSSEDRGNTEAFF
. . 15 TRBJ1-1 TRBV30 TGTGCCTGGAGTGTACCTGACAGAAAGAACACTGAAGCTTTCTTT CAWSVPDRKNTEAFF
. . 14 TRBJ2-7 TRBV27 TGTGCCAGCAGTTCTTACAGGGTGTCCTACGAGCAGTACTTC CASSSYRVSYEQYF
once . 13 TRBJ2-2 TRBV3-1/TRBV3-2 TGTGCCAGCAGCCAGGGGGGACCCGGGGAGCTGTTTTTT CASSQGGPGELFF
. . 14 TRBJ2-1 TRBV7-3 TGTGCCAGCAGCTCGACCGGGGCCTACAATGAGCAGTTCTTC CASSSTGAYNEQFF
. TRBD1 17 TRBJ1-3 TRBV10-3 TGTGCCACCTCCGGACAGGGGTCCTTAAGCTCTGGAAACACCATATATTTT CATSGQGSLSSGNTIYF
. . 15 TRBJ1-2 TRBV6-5 TGTGCCAGCACGGCACAGGGCCTTAATAACTATGGCTACACCTTC CASTAQGLNNYGYTF
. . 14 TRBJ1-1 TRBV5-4 TGTGCCAGCAGCAGGTGGACAGCGACTACTGAAGCTTTCTTT CASSRWTATTEAFF
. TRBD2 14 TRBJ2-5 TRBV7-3 TGTGCCAGCAGCCTTAGCGGGGGGCAAGAGACCCAGTACTTC CASSLSGGQETQYF
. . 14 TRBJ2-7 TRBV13 TGTGCCAGCAGCTTAGGACAGGGAAGGTACGAGCAGTACTTC CASSLGQGRYEQYF
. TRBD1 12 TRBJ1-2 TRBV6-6 TGTGCCAGCCGGACAGGGACATATGGCTACACCTTC CASRTGTYGYTF
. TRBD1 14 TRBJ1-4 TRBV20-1 TGCAGTGCTAGTGGAGGGACAGGGTATGAAAAACTGTTTTTT CSASGGTGYEKLFF
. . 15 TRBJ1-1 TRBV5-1 TGCGCCAGCAGCTTGGGACCCACAGCGGACACTGAAGCTTTCTTT CASSLGPTADTEAFF
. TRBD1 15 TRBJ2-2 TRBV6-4 TGTGCCAGCAGTGAGGGACAGGGGACCGCCGGGGAGCTGTTTTTT CASSEGQGTAGELFF